This T cell receptor beta chain originates from a study of cytomegalovirus exposure and HLA in healthy donors. Turning to the study itself: As released early, the data held roughly 85 million unique TCRs from HLA-typed donors. Study-wide results and limits: V- and J-gene trimming of TCR beta was linked (in a later analysis) to a missense DCLRE1C variant. In a later analysis, at a false discovery rate of 0.05, under 20,000 TCR beta sequences were associated with HLA alleles.

Remarks on this clone: As yet, its antigen is unknown.

Primers included in the PCR were 60 Vbeta and 13 Jbeta primers. Sequencing was performed with immunoSEQ multiplex PCR; in TCRdb, only in-frame clones are kept and a portion is missing. Of about 140,000 clones listed, 79% are singletons. Per the germline V gene, CDR1 is SEHNR and CDR2 is FQNEAQ (reference sequence). V lost 5 bases, J lost 0 bases, and 10 bases lay in between. The CDR3 consists of 15 residues. This chain links TRBV7-9 with TRBJ1-4; the D gene is possibly TRBD1 (6 bases). The sequenced material came from PBMCs. This TCR was sampled from a young man in good health and CMV-seronegative. The CDR3 sequence: CASSPRQATNEKLFF. In nucleotides, the CDR3 is TGTGCCAGCAGCCCGAGACAGGCAACTAATGAAAAACTGTTTTTT.